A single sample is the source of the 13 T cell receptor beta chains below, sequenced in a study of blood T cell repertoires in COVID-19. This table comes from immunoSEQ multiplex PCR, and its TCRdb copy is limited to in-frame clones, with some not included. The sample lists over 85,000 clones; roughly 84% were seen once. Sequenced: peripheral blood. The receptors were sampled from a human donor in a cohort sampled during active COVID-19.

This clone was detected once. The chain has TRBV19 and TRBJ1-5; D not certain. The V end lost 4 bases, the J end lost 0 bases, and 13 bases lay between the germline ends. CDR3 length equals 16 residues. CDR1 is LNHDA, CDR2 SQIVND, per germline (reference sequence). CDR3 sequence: CASSTTTRGSNQPQHF. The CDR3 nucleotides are TGTGCCAGTAGTACTACGACCCGGGGTAGCAATCAGCCCCAGCATTTT.

The CDR3 region is CASTRGTSTDTQYF. DNA of the CDR3: TGTGCCAGCACCAGAGGGACTTCCACAGATACGCAGTATTTT. The rearrangement joins TRBV9 to TRBJ2-3; possible D gene TRBD2, 6 bases. The germline V gene has CDR1 SGDLS and CDR2 YYNGEE. The CDR3 contains 14 residues. Trimming left V 6 bases short and J 2 bases short, with 13 bases between.

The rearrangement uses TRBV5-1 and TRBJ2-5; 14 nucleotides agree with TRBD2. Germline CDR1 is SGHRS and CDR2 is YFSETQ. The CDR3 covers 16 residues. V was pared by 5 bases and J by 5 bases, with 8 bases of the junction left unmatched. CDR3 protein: CASSSLTSGGAETQYF. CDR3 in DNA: TGCGCCAGCAGTTCCTTGACTAGCGGGGGGGCTGAGACCCAGTACTTC.

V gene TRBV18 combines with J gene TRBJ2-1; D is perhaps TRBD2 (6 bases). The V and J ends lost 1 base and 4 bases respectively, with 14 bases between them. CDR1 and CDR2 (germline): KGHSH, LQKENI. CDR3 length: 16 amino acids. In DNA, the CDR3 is TGTGCCAGCTCACCACTAACCGGGGGAGGTTACAATGAGCAGTTCTTC. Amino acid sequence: CASSPLTGGGYNEQFF.

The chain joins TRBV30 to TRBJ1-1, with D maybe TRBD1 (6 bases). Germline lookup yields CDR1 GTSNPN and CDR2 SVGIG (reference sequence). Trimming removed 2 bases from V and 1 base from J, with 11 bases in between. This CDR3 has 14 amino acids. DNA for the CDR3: TGTGCCTGGAGTATCGGGGGGCAGAACACTGAAGCTTTCTTT. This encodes CAWSIGGQNTEAFF.

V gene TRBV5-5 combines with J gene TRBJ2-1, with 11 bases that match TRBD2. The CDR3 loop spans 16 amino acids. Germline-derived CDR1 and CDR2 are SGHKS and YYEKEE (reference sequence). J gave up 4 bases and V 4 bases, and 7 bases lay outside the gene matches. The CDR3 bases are TGTGCCAGCAGCACCACCGGGACTAGCGGTTACAATGAGCAGTTCTTC. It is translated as CASSTTGTSGYNEQFF.

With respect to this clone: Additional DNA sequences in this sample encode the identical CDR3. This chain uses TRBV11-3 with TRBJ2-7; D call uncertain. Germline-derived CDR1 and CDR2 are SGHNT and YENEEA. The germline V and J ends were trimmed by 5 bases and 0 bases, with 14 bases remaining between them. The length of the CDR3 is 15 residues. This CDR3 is CASSPHSGFSYEQYF. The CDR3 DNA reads TGTGCCAGCAGCCCCCACAGTGGGTTCTCCTACGAGCAGTACTTC.

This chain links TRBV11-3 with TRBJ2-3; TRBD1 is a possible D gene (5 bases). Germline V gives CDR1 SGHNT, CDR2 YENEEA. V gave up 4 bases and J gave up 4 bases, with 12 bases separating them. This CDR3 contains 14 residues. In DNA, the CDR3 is TGTGCCAGCAGCTCTTCCAGGGCGGCAGATACGCAGTATTTT. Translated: CASSSSRAADTQYF.

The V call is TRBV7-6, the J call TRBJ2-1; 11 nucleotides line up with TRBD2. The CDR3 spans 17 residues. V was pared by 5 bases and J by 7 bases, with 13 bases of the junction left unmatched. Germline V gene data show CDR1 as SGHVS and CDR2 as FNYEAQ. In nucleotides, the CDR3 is TGTGCCAGCAGCCCACGACTAGCGGGGCTGGGGGGGAATGAGCAGTTCTTC. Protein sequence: CASSPRLAGLGGNEQFF.

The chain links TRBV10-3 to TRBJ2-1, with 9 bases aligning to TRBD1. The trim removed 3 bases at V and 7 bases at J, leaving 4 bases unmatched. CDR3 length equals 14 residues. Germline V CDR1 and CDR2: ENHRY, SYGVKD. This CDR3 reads CAISDGTGRNEQFF. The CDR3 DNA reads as TGTGCCATCAGTGACGGGACAGGGAGGAATGAGCAGTTCTTC.

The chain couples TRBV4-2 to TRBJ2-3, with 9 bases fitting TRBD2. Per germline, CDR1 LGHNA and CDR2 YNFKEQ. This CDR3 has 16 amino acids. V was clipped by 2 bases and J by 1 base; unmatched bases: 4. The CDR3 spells CASSQKRGGGTDTQYF. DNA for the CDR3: TGTGCCAGCAGCCAAAAACGCGGGGGGGGCACAGATACGCAGTATTTT.

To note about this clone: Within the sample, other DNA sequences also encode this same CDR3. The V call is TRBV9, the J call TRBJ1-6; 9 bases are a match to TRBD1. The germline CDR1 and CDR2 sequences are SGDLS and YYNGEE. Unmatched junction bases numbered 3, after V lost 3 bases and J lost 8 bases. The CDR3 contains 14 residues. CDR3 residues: CASSAGQGDSPLHF. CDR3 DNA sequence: TGTGCCAGCAGCGCGGGACAGGGCGATTCACCCCTCCACTTT.

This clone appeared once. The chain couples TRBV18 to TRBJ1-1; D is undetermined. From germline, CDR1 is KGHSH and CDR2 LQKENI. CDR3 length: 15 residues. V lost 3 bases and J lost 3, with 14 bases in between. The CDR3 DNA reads TGTGCCAGCTCACCCAGGACTCCGCCGGACACTGAAGCTTTCTTT. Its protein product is CASSPRTPPDTEAFF.